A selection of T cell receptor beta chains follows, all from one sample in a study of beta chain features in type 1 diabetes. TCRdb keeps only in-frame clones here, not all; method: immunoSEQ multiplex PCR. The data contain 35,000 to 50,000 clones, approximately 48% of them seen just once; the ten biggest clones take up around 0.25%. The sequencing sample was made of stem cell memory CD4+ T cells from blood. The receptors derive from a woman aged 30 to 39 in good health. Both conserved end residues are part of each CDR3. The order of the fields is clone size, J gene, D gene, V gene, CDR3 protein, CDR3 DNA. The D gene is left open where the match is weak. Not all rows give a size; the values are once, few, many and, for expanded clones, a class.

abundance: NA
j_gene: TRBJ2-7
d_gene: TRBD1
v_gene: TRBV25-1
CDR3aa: CASSSRDRVYEQYF
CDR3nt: TGTGCCAGCAGTTCCCGGGACAGGGTCTACGAGCAGTACTTC

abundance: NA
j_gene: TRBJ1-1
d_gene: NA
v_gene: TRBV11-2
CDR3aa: CASSFRSGSVNTEAFF
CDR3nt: TGTGCCAGCAGCTTCCGTAGTGGGAGTGTGAACACTGAAGCTTTCTTT

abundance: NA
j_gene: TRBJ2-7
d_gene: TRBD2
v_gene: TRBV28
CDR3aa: CASKDGASGSYEQYF
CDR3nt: TGTGCCAGCAAGGATGGGGCTAGCGGATCCTACGAGCAGTACTTC

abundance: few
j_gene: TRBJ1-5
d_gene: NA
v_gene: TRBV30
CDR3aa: CAWSVVADQPQHF
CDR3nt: TGTGCCTGGAGTGTAGTGGCAGATCAGCCCCAGCATTTT

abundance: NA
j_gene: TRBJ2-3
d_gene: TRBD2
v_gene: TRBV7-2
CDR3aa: CASSSSRETGTDTQYF
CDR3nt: TGTGCCAGCAGCTCCTCGCGGGAGACGGGCACAGATACGCAGTATTTT

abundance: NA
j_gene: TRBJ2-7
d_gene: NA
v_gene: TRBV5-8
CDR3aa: CASRSRVGQKYEQYF
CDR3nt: TGTGCCAGCAGAAGTCGGGTAGGACAAAAATACGAGCAGTACTTC

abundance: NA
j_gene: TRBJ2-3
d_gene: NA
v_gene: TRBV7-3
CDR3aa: CASSLRPGSTDTQYF
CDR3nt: TGTGCCAGCAGCTTAAGGCCCGGGAGCACAGATACGCAGTATTTT

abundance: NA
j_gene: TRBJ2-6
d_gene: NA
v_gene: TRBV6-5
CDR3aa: CASGPGLSGANVLTF
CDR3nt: TGTGCCAGCGGGCCAGGACTATCTGGGGCCAACGTCCTGACTTTC

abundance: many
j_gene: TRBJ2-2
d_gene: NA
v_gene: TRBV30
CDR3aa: CAWTGAVDTGELFF
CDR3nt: TGTGCCTGGACGGGAGCCGTTGACACCGGGGAGCTGTTTTTT

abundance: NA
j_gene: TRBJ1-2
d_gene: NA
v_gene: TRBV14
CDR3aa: CASSQEHYGTSASYGYTF
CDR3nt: TGTGCCAGCAGCCAAGAACATTACGGGACATCAGCGAGCTATGGCTACACCTTC

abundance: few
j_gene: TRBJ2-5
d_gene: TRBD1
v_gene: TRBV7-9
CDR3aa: CASTFRTGQETQYF
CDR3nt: TGTGCCAGCACATTCCGGACAGGACAAGAGACCCAGTACTTC

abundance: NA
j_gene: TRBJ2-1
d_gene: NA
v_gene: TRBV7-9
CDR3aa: CTSSLSAYNEQFF
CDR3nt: TGTACCAGCAGCTTAAGTGCGTACAATGAGCAGTTCTTC

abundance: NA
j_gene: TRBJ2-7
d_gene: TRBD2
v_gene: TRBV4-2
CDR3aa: CASSQGLAGAYEQYF
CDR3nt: TGTGCCAGCAGCCAGGGACTAGCGGGCGCCTACGAGCAGTACTTC

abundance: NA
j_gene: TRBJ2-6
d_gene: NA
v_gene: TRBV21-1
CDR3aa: CASSGQGANHSSGANVLTF
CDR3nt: TGTGCCAGCAGCGGACAGGGGGCGAACCACAGCTCTGGGGCCAACGTCCTGACTTTC

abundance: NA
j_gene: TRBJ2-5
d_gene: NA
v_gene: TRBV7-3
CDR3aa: CASSLMAEETQYF
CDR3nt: TGTGCCAGCAGCTTAATGGCAGAAGAGACCCAGTACTTC

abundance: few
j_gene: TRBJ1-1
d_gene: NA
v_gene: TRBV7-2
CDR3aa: CASSLVVTVGQNTEAFF
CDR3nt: TGTGCCAGCAGCTTAGTGGTAACAGTGGGACAGAACACTGAAGCTTTCTTT

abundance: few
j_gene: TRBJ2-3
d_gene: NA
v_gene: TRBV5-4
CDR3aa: CASSLPFPDTQYF
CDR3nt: TGTGCCAGTTCTCTTCCTTTTCCAGATACGCAGTATTTT

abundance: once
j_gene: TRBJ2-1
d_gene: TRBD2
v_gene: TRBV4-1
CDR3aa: CASSQGMASGRNEQFF
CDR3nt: TGCGCCAGCAGCCAAGGGATGGCTAGCGGGAGAAATGAGCAGTTCTTC

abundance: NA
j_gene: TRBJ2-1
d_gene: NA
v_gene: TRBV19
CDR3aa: CASSIDRSSYNEQFF
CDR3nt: TGTGCCAGTAGTATAGACAGATCATCTTACAATGAGCAGTTCTTC

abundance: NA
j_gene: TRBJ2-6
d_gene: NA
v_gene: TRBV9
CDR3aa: CASSVREYHSGANVLTF
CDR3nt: TGTGCCAGCAGCGTCCGGGAATACCACTCTGGGGCCAACGTCCTGACTTTC

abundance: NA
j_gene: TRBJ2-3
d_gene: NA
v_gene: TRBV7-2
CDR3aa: CASSNLGSRGTDTQYF
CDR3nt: TGTGCCAGCAGCAACCTCGGGAGTAGGGGCACAGATACGCAGTATTTT

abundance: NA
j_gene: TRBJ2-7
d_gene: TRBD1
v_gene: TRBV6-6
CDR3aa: CASSSPDRAGSYEQYF
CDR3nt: TGTGCCAGCAGTTCCCCAGACAGGGCGGGCTCCTACGAGCAGTACTTC

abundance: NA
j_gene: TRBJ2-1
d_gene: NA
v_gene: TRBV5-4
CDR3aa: CAIPSGSRPYNEQFF
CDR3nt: TGTGCCATCCCGAGCGGTTCAAGGCCCTACAATGAGCAGTTCTTC

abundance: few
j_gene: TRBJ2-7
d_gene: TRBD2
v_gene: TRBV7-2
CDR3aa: CASSLAGTSVNEQYF
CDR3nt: TGTGCCAGCAGCTTAGCCGGGACTAGCGTCAACGAGCAGTACTTC

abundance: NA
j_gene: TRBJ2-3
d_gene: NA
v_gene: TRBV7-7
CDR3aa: CASSPTSSSDTQYF
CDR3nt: TGTGCTAGCAGCCCGACTAGTTCTTCAGATACGCAGTATTTT

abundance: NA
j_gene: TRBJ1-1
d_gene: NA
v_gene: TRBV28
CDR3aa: CAVPSGEKMNTEAFF
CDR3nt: TGTGCCGTACCATCCGGGGAAAAGATGAACACTGAAGCTTTCTTT

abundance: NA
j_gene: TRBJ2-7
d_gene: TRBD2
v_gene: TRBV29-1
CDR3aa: CSVEDRSGTSRVEQYF
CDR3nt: TGCAGCGTTGAAGATCGGTCCGGGACTAGCCGCGTCGAGCAGTACTTC

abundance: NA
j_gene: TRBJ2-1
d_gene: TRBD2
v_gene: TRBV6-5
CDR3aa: CASRTQGAGGEQFF
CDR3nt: TGTGCCAGCAGGACCCAAGGGGCGGGGGGTGAGCAGTTCTTC

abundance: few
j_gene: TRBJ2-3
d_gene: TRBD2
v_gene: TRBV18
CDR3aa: CASSSISGSQDTQYF
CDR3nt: TGTGCCAGCTCATCAATTAGCGGGAGCCAAGATACGCAGTATTTT